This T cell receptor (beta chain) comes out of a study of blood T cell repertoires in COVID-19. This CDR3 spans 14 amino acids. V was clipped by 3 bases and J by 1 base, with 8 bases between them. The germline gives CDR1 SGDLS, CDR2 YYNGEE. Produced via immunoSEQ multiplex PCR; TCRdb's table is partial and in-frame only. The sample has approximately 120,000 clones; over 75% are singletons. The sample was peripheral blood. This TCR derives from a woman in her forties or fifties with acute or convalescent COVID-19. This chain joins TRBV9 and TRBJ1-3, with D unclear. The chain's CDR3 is CASSALDSGNTIYF. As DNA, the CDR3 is TGTGCCAGCAGCGCCTTAGATTCTGGAAACACCATATATTTT.